What follows is one TCR beta chain and its context. What it binds is unknown. Peripheral blood, about 9.3 milliliters per donor, was collected. Germline loops: CDR1 LNHNV, CDR2 YYDKDF (reference sequence). J gave up 4 bases and V 2 bases, and 8 bases lay outside the gene matches. This CDR3 spans 16 amino acids. The authors ran a second PCR of roughly 6 to 12 cycles using a sample-barcoded 5' primer and a J-beta primer mix. Researchers report that a template-switch adaptor with 12 random nucleotides tagged each cDNA molecule. All samples gave at least 2.5 million CDR3-containing paired-end reads. TCRdb reanalysed the 5' RACE reads using MiXCR and keeps one entry per CDR3 protein. Seen here are about a million distinct CDR3 sequences, roughly 51% observed once, and the top ten hold about 20%. This record comes from a study of blood T cells in healthy people across ages. Findings and limits, study-wide: TCR beta diversity was tightly associated with the proportion of naive T cells.

The V gene is TRBV15, the J gene TRBJ2-7; 10 bases are shared with TRBD1. The TCR sequence derives from a woman aged 55-69 years in good health. Material: blood. In DNA form, the CDR3 reads TGTGCCACCAGCAGATCCCCGACAGGGGGCAAATACGAGCAGTACTTC. This sequence encodes CATSRSPTGGKYEQYF.